This T cell receptor (beta chain) appears in the sequencing data of a study of CD8+ T cells in alopecia areata (dated by TCRdb to between 2018 and 2020). Background for the entire study: The treated patients took part in an open-label pilot trial in which moderate-to-severe alopecia areata was treated with oral tofacitinib at 5 to 10 mg twice daily. The study used high-throughput TCRbeta sequencing to examine T cell clonal expansion in alopecia areata, in both the C3H/HeJ mouse model and human patients. The RNA source kit depended on sample type: the PAXgene miRNA kit for fixed scalp, the miRNeasy kit for PBMCs, and the RNeasy kit for mouse skin. Biopsies were taken from tofacitinib-treated patients at baseline and at 4 and 24 weeks of treatment, and a later scalp biopsy was taken in several of the tofacitinib-treated patients. Disease severity in treated patients was measured with the SALT score, which quantifies the percentage of affected scalp surface area. Scalp clonality was compared across normal scalp (n=4), patchy alopecia areata scalp (n=8), and alopecia totalis/universalis scalp (n=8). Amplification of TCRbeta CDR3 regions was done by immunoSEQ multiplex PCR using 35 Vbeta forward primers and 13 Jbeta reverse primers. Human TCRbeta sequencing covered scalp tissue and sorted CD4+ and CD8+ peripheral blood T cells from patchy and totalis/universalis alopecia areata patients and healthy controls. Patients stayed on tofacitinib for 6 to 18 months and then had 6 months of follow-up off drug so that delayed response and recurrence could be assessed.

On this clone: Its antigen is still unknown. One base away there is no much larger clone; base qualities are not given.

Library preparation was by the immunoSEQ multiplex PCR assay. To provide template for TCR sequencing, every sample had RNA extracted and reverse transcribed into cDNA. SuperScript III was used for first-strand cDNA synthesis, primed with a 2:1 mix of oligo-dT and random hexamers. A synthetic immune receptor repertoire was used to measure amplification bias, and any remaining bias was corrected computationally. The published analysis was carried out like this. Raw reads were preprocessed to remove errors, and CDR3 was defined according to IMGT conventions as the region from the conserved cysteine to phenylalanine. Clonality was calculated as 1 minus Shannon entropy normalized by log2 of the number of productive unique TCRs. CD4 or CD8 identity of scalp clones was inferred by cross-referencing scalp TCRbeta sequences with sorted blood CD4 and CD8 repertoires. The table was pulled from immuneACCESS by TCRdb, which kept in-frame rearrangements only. Such tables lose some clones; where checked, under half of the loss comes from unresolved V genes, and the rest has no known cause. The DNA gave D and trimming, while V, J and clone size come from that table. In this sample the table shows more than 95,000 clones, over 60% of which occur a single time. Jointly, the top ten make up around 5.4% of the sample.

In the paper's terms, the time point label means: roughly 27 days on oral tofacitinib. The label giving this sample's treatment or condition can be read as: oral pan-JAK inhibitor, 5-10 mg twice daily. Peripheral blood and lesional scalp punch biopsies were obtained from patients with alopecia areata. PBMCs were isolated by density centrifugation and stained for CD3, CD4 and CD8, and CD4+ and CD8+ T cells were sorted on a FACSAria. Paper-wide results and their limitations: During tofacitinib treatment, many expanded lesional clones remained in scalp and blood, and this persistence may partly explain relapse after treatment is stopped. Because the treated cohort was small and had only one nonresponder, larger studies are needed to examine links between baseline CD8+ expansion and response. Scalp TCR repertoire analysis is complicated because resident alphabeta T cells in normal human skin are also sequenced, whereas mouse skin is dominated by gammadelta T cells. TCR sequences shared between patients were less clear than in mice, possibly partly because of HLA diversity in the patient population. Lesional scalp, especially in alopecia totalis/universalis, showed higher clonality and more expanded CD8+ clones than normal scalp, suggesting antigenic drive. Scalp clonality and the number of expanded CD8+ clones among the top 100 scalp clones were significantly decreased by tofacitinib.

Material: CD4+ T cells sorted from blood, obtained at week 4, from a patient treated with tofacitinib. This receptor was obtained from a human donor with alopecia areata.

The CDR3: CASSPDQETQYF. The DNA sequence is given as TGTGCCAGCAGCCCCGACCAAGAGACCCAGTACTTC. The chain is encoded by TRBV11-2 joined to TRBJ2-5, with an unclear D gene assignment. The V and J ends are trimmed by 5 bases and 0 bases, leaving 4 bases between them. According to the germline V gene, CDR1 reads SGHAT and CDR2 reads FQNNGV. The CDR3, from cysteine to phenylalanine, totals 12 residues. The CDR3 DNA has 36 bases and is translated from base 1. The full variable domain, completed from the reference TRBV11-2 and TRBJ2-5 proteins outside the CDR3, reads EAGVAQSPRYKIIEKRQSVAFWCNPISGHATLYWYQQILGQGPKLLIQFQNNGVVDDSQLPKDRFSAERLKGVDSTLKIQPAKLEDSAVYLCASSPDQETQYFGPGTRLLVL.